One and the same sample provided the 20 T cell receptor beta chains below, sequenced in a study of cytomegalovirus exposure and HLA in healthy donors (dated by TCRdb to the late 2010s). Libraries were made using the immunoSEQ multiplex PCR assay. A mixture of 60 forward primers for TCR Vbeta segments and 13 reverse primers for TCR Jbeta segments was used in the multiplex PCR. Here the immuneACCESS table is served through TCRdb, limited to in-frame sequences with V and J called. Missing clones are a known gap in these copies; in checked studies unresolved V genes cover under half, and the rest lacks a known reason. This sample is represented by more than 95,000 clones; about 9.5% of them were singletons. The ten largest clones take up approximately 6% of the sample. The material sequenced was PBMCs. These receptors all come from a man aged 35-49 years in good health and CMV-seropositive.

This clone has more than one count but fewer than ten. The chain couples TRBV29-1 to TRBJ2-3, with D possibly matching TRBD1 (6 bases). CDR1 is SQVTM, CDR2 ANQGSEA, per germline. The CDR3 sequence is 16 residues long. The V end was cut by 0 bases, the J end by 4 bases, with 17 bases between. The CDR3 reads CSVEEGRGYEADTQYF. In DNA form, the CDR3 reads TGCAGCGTTGAAGAGGGCAGGGGATATGAAGCAGATACGCAGTATTTT.

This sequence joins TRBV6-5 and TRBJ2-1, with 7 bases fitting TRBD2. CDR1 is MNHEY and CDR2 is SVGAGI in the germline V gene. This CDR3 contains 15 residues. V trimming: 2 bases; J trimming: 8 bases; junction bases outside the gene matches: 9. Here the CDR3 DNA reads TGTGCCAGCAGTTACGGGCTAGCGGTTAACCATGAGCAGTTCTTC. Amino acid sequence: CASSYGLAVNHEQFF.

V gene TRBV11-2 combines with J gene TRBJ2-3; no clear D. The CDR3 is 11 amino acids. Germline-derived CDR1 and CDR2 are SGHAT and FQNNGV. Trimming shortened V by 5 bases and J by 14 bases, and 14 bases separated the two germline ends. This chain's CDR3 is CASSPGTHRYF. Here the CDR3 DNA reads TGTGCCAGCAGCCCAGGAACCCACAGGTATTTT.

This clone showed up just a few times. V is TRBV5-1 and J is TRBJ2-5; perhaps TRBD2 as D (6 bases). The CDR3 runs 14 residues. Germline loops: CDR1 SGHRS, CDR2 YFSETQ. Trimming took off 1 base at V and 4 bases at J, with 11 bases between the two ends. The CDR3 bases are TGCGCCAGCAGCTTGCGGGAGATGCGAGAGACCCAGTACTTC. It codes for CASSLREMRETQYF.

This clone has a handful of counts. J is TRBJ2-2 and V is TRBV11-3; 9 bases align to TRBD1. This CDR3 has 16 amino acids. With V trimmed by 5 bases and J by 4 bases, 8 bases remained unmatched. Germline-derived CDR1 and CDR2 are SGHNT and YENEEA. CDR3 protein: CASSPWDRVGTGELFF. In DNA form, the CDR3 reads TGTGCCAGCAGCCCTTGGGACAGGGTGGGCACCGGGGAGCTGTTTTTT.

DNA for the CDR3: TGTGCCAGCAGCTATAGTACTTCCTACGAGCAGTACTTC. Amino acids: CASSYSTSYEQYF. V usage is TRBV11-1 and J usage is TRBJ2-7; D is ambiguous. The V gene lost 4 bases and the J gene lost 1 base, with 8 bases spanning the gap. This CDR3 is 13 amino acids long. Germline V CDR1 and CDR2: SGHAT, FQDESV (reference sequence).

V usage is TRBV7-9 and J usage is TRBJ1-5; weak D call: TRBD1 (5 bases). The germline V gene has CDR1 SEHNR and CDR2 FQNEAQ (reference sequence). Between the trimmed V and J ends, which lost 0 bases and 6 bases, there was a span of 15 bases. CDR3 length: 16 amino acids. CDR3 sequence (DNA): TGTGCCAGCAGCTTAGCGCTAGGGGAATGGAGTCAGCCCCAGCATTTT. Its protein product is CASSLALGEWSQPQHF. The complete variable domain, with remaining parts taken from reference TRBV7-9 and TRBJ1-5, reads DTGVSQNPRHKITKRGQNVTFRCDPISEHNRLYWYRQTLGQGPEFLTYFQNEAQLEKSRLLSDRFSAERPKGSFSTLEIQRTEQGDSAMYLCASSLALGEWSQPQHFGDGTRLSIL.

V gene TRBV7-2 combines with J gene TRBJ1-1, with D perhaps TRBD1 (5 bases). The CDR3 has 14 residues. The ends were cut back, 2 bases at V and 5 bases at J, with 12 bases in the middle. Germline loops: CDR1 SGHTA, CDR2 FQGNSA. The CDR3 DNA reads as TGTGCCAGCAGCTTAATCGACAGAGGAACTGAAGCTTTCTTT. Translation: CASSLIDRGTEAFF.

CDR3 residues: CASSLAAGTGMGTGELFF. DNA of the CDR3: TGTGCCAGCAGCTTAGCCGCCGGGACAGGGATGGGCACCGGGGAGCTGTTTTTT. V usage is TRBV7-2 and J usage is TRBJ2-2, with TRBD1 identical over 9 bases. CDR3 size: 18 residues. The V gene end was trimmed by 0 bases and the J gene end by 4 bases; junction bases not matched to a gene: 9. CDR1 and CDR2 (germline): SGHTA, FQGNSA.

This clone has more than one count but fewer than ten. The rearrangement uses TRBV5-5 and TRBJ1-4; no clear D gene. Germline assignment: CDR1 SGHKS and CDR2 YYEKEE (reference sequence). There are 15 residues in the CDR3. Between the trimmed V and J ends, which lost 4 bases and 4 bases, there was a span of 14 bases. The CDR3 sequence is CASSDDLGLNEKLFF. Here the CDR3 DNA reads TGTGCCAGCAGCGACGACCTGGGCCTTAATGAAAAACTGTTTTTT.

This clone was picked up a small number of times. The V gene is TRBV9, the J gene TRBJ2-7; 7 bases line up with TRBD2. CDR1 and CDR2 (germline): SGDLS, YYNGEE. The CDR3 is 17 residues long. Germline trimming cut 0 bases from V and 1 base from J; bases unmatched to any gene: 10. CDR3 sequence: CASSVGGSGYSSYEQYF. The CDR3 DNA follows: TGTGCCAGCAGCGTAGGGGGTAGCGGGTACTCGTCCTACGAGCAGTACTTC.

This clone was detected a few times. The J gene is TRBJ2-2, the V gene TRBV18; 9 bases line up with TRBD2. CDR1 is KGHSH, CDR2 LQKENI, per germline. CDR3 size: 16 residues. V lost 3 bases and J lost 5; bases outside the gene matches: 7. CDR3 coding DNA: TGTGCCAGCTCACCGCGTTCAGCGGGGGGAACCGGGGAGCTGTTTTTT. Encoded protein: CASSPRSAGGTGELFF.

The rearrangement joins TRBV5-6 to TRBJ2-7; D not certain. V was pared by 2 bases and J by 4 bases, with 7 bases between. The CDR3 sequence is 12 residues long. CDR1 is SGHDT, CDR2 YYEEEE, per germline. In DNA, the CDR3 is TGTGCCAGCAGCTTAGGAGCTTACGAGCAGTACTTC. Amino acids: CASSLGAYEQYF.

The CDR3 coding sequence is TGTGCCAGCAGCTTAGTGCGGGAGTTTTCTTACGAGCAGTACTTC. Translated, it gives CASSLVREFSYEQYF. The V call is TRBV11-3, the J call TRBJ2-7; 7 positions match TRBD2. V was clipped by 1 base and J by 4 bases; unmatched bases: 7. The germline CDR1 and CDR2 sequences are SGHNT and YENEEA. The length of the CDR3 is 15 residues.

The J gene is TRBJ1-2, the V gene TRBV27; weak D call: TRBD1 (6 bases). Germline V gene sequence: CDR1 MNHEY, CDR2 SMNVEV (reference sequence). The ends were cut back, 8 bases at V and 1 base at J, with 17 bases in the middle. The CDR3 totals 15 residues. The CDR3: CASSRRQQGNYGYTF. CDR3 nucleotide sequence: TGTGCCAGCTCCCGGAGGCAACAGGGTAACTATGGCTACACCTTC.

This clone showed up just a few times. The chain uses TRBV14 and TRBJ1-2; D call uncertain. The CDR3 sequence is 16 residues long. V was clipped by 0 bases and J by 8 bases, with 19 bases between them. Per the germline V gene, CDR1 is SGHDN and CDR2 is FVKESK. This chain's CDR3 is CASSQDFAGALGGYTF. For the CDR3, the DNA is TGTGCCAGCAGCCAAGACTTCGCCGGCGCCCTAGGCGGCTACACCTTC.

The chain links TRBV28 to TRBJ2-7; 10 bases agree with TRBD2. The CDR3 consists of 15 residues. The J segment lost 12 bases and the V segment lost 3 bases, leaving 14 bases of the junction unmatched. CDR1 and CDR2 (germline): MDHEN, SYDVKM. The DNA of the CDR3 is TGTGCCAGCAGTTTGGGGTCTAGCGGGAGTATGGGGCGGTACTTC. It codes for CASSLGSSGSMGRYF.

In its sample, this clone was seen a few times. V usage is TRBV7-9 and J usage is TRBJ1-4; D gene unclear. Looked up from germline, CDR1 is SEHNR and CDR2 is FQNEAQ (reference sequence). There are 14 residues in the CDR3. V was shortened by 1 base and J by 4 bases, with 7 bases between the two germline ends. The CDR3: CASSLGENNEKLFF. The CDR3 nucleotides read TGTGCCAGCAGCTTAGGGGAGAATAATGAAAAACTGTTTTTT.

CDR3 sequence reads: CASSKPGLAMSNEQFF. CDR3 nucleotide sequence: TGTGCCAGCAGCAAACCGGGACTAGCGATGTCCAATGAGCAGTTCTTC. The V and J genes are TRBV27 and TRBJ2-1; the match to TRBD2 covers 10 bases. The J segment lost 6 bases and the V segment lost 6 bases, leaving 11 bases of the junction unmatched. The CDR3 loop spans 16 amino acids. Per germline, CDR1 MNHEY and CDR2 SMNVEV (reference sequence).

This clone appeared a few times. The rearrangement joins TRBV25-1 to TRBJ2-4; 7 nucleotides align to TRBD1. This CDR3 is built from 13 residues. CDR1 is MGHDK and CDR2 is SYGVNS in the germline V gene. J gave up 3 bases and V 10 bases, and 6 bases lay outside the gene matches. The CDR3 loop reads CATIGDSKNIQYF. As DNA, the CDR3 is TGTGCCACCATAGGGGACAGCAAAAACATTCAGTACTTC.